The clone carrying this T cell receptor (beta chain) was seen at least ten times. Unmatched junction bases numbered 2, after V lost 0 bases and J lost 2 bases. Germline lookup yields CDR1 KGHSH and CDR2 LQKENI. This CDR3 is 16 amino acids long. This sample was taken from a study of T cells in Graves' hyperthyroidism and ophthalmopathy. TCR beta CDR3 region amplification was performed from RNA transcripts. An initial round of RT-PCR targeting the TCR CDR3 relied on the HTBI primer set. A single record per CDR3 protein comes from TCRdb applying MiXCR to the multiplex PCR reads. The sample holds 90,000 to 120,000 distinct CDR3 sequences, around a sixth seen once.

The sample was blood. The genes are TRBV18 and TRBJ2-1; 9 bases map to TRBD1. The receptor was isolated from a woman aged 50 to 60 with Graves' hyperthyroidism. CDR3 region: CASSPPDRGTYNEQFF. The DNA for the CDR3 is TGTGCCAGCTCACCACCCGACAGGGGGACCTACAATGAGCAGTTCTTC.